These 21 T cell receptor beta chains came from one sample sequenced in a study of cytomegalovirus exposure and HLA in healthy donors. PCR used 60 Vbeta primers and 13 Jbeta primers. TCRdb keeps only in-frame clones here, not all; method: immunoSEQ multiplex PCR. The sample lists approximately 150,000 clones, 75% to 85% occurring once. Sequencing was done on a sample of PBMCs. Receptors originate from a male donor in good health and CMV-seropositive.

V and J are TRBV9 and TRBJ2-5; 10 nucleotides align to TRBD2. V was pared by 3 bases and J by 5 bases, with 7 bases of the junction left unmatched. The germline V gene encodes CDR1 SGDLS and CDR2 YYNGEE. The CDR3 runs to 15 residues. The CDR3 spells CASSERGGYRETQYF. The CDR3 coding sequence is TGTGCCAGCAGCGAGCGGGGGGGCTATAGGGAGACCCAGTACTTC.

This rearrangement joins TRBV9 to TRBJ1-2; a weak D match, TRBD1 (5 bases). Germline CDR1 is SGDLS and CDR2 is YYNGEE. The CDR3 loop spans 17 amino acids. Trimming stripped 3 bases from V and 4 bases from J, with 22 bases between. CDR3 sequence reads: CASSDTPTASLGYGYTF. DNA for the CDR3: TGTGCCAGCAGCGATACCCCGACAGCCTCTTTGGGCTATGGCTACACCTTC.

The CDR3 bases are TGCGCCAGCAGCCAAGATGCGACCGGGAACGAGCAGTACTTC. It codes for CASSQDATGNEQYF. The chain joins TRBV4-3 to TRBJ2-7; D perhaps matches TRBD2 (5 bases). Germline CDR1 and CDR2: LGHNA and YSLEER. V lost 0 bases, J lost 5 bases, and 11 bases lay in between. CDR3 size: 14 residues.

The chain couples TRBV4-2 to TRBJ1-1; no definite D call. Germline values: CDR1 LGHNA, CDR2 YNFKEQ. Trimming pared 2 bases from V and 1 base from J, leaving 11 bases between. This CDR3 contains 15 residues. CDR3 sequence: CASSQWAGRNTEAFF. CDR3 sequence (DNA): TGTGCCAGCAGCCAATGGGCAGGTAGGAACACTGAAGCTTTCTTT.

This rearrangement joins TRBV2 to TRBJ1-5; 7 bases are a match to TRBD1. The CDR3 loop spans 14 amino acids. The ends lost 8 bases at V and 4 bases at J; junction bases unmatched: 8. CDR1 and CDR2 (germline): SNHLY, FYNNEI. CDR3: CASGRAGGNQPQHF. In DNA, the CDR3 is TGTGCCAGCGGGCGGGCAGGGGGAAATCAGCCCCAGCATTTT.

This clone is a singleton in its sample. The V gene is TRBV5-4, the J gene TRBJ2-1, with D tentatively TRBD2 (7 bases). Trimming removed 4 bases from V and 6 bases from J, with 14 bases in between. The CDR3 is 14 amino acids. CDR1 is SGHNT and CDR2 is YYREEE in the germline V gene (reference sequence). The CDR3 spells CASSGKGGGNEQFF. DNA for the CDR3: TGTGCCAGCAGCGGTAAGGGAGGGGGCAATGAGCAGTTCTTC.

This chain uses TRBV18 with TRBJ1-5, with D possibly being TRBD1 (5 bases). The CDR3 covers 13 residues. With 0 bases removed from V and 7 bases from J, the gap between germline ends came to 7 bases. The germline V gene encodes CDR1 KGHSH and CDR2 LQKENI. CDR3 nucleotide sequence: TGTGCCAGCTCACCACCACGGGGGCAGCCCCAGCATTTT. Amino acid sequence: CASSPPRGQPQHF.

This CDR3 reads CASTPDSSDTQYF. Written as DNA, the CDR3 is TGTGCCAGCACCCCGGACAGTTCAGATACGCAGTATTTT. V gene TRBV13 combines with J gene TRBJ2-3; a possible D gene is TRBD1 (6 bases). This CDR3 contains 13 residues. The ends were cut back, 7 bases at V and 4 bases at J, with 12 bases in the middle. Germline CDR1 is PRHDT and CDR2 is FYEKMQ (reference sequence).

This clone was observed once. V usage is TRBV6-5 and J usage is TRBJ2-3; D is possibly TRBD1 (7 bases). Germline CDR1 reads MNHEY; CDR2 reads SVGAGI. Trimming removed 0 bases from V and 6 bases from J, with 16 bases in between. This CDR3 has 16 amino acids. The CDR3 region is CASSYSGRGRFDTQYF. The DNA of the CDR3 is TGTGCCAGCAGTTACTCTGGCAGGGGGAGGTTTGATACGCAGTATTTT.

The rearrangement links TRBV14 to TRBJ2-7, with 7 bases lining up with TRBD1. Per germline, CDR1 SGHDN and CDR2 FVKESK. The CDR3 contains 16 residues. V was pared by 6 bases and J by 0 bases, with 11 bases of the junction left unmatched. The CDR3 sequence: CASRRRRGLISYEQYF. The CDR3 DNA reads TGTGCCAGCAGACGGCGCAGGGGGTTAATCTCCTACGAGCAGTACTTC. Using reference TRBV14 and TRBJ2-7 for the parts outside the CDR3, the full variable domain is EAGVTQFPSHSVIEKGQTVTLRCDPISGHDNLYWYRRVMGKEIKFLLHFVKESKQDESGMPNNRFLAERTGGTYSTLKVQPAELEDSGVYFCASRRRRGLISYEQYFGPGTRLTVT.

V gene TRBV19 combines with J gene TRBJ2-3, with 8 bases that match TRBD2. The germline V gene has CDR1 LNHDA and CDR2 SQIVND (reference sequence). With 4 bases clipped from V and 3 bases from J, the junction kept 15 bases outside the gene matches. This CDR3 region has 18 residues. CDR3: CASSRGVISGAPTDTQYF. The CDR3 nucleotides are TGTGCCAGTAGTAGAGGGGTTATTAGCGGGGCGCCTACAGATACGCAGTATTTT.

This clone was detected only a few times. The J gene is TRBJ2-1, the V gene TRBV29-1, with D tentatively TRBD1 (5 bases). V lost 7 bases, J lost 5 bases, and 18 bases lay in between. This CDR3 spans 14 amino acids. The germline gives CDR1 SQVTM, CDR2 ANQGSEA. The CDR3 sequence: CSAAGIWEDNEQFF. CDR3 sequence (DNA): TGCAGCGCAGCAGGGATATGGGAAGACAATGAGCAGTTCTTC.

The chain joins TRBV11-2 to TRBJ1-1; D remains unclear. V dropped 1 base and J dropped 8 bases, with 11 bases sitting between them. From germline, CDR1 is SGHAT and CDR2 FQNNGV. The CDR3 runs 13 residues. In DNA, the CDR3 is TGTGCCAGCAGCTTAGGGGCGGGATCGGAAGCTTTCTTT. This codes for CASSLGAGSEAFF.

The V call is TRBV10-3, the J call TRBJ2-5, with 9 bases matching TRBD2. Germline-derived CDR1 and CDR2 are ENHRY and SYGVKD. The V segment lost 0 bases and the J segment 5 bases; nucleotides outside the gene matches: 4. This CDR3 spans 15 amino acids. CDR3: CAISESGTSKETQYF. CDR3 DNA: TGTGCCATCAGTGAGTCCGGGACTAGCAAGGAGACCCAGTACTTC.

The CDR3 loop is CASSWGPGIGSDTQYF. CDR3 coding DNA: TGCGCCAGCAGCTGGGGCCCAGGGATCGGCTCAGATACGCAGTATTTT. The chain combines TRBV5-1 with TRBJ2-3; tentative D call: TRBD1 (5 bases). V was pared by 3 bases and J by 4 bases, with 18 bases between. Germline values: CDR1 SGHRS, CDR2 YFSETQ. CDR3 length: 16 residues.

The chain has TRBV6-1 and TRBJ1-3; no clear D gene. This CDR3 has 15 amino acids. CDR1 and CDR2 (germline): MNHNS, SASEGT. V was cut by 7 bases and J by 0 bases, with 13 bases left in between. The CDR3: CASKEVDLSGNTIYF. CDR3 bases: TGTGCCAGCAAGGAGGTAGACCTCTCTGGAAACACCATATATTTT.

This chain uses TRBV4-1 with TRBJ1-1; no clear D. The CDR3 covers 17 residues. V was pared by 0 bases and J by 1 base, with 15 bases between. Germline V CDR1 and CDR2: MGHRA, YSYEKL. The CDR3 bases are TGCGCCAGCAGCCAAGAACCCGGGAAGAGTAAGAACACTGAAGCTTTCTTT. It encodes CASSQEPGKSKNTEAFF.

The V gene is TRBV4-1, the J gene TRBJ2-4; 8 nucleotides match TRBD1. V shed 4 bases and J 8 bases; nucleotides not matched to a gene: 4. Germline V gene lookup returns CDR1 MGHRA and CDR2 YSYEKL. This CDR3 is 13 amino acids long. CDR3: CASSLDRADIQYF. The CDR3 DNA reads as TGCGCCAGCAGCCTGGACAGGGCGGACATTCAGTACTTC.

This clone was detected only a few times. This rearrangement joins TRBV10-2 to TRBJ1-2; D is ambiguous. Per the germline V gene, CDR1 is WSHSY and CDR2 is SAAADI. CDR3 length: 13 residues. Trimming removed 3 bases from V and 4 bases from J, with 9 bases in between. In nucleotides, the CDR3 is TGCGCCAGCAGTGATGCTCGGGGCTATGGCTACACCTTC. Its protein is CASSDARGYGYTF.

The rearrangement joins TRBV5-4 to TRBJ2-7; the match to TRBD1 covers 10 bases. Per germline, CDR1 SGHNT and CDR2 YYREEE (reference sequence). The J segment lost 5 bases and the V segment lost 4 bases, leaving 3 bases of the junction unmatched. The CDR3 totals 13 residues. The CDR3 loop reads CASSPDRGNEQYF. For the CDR3, the DNA is TGTGCCAGCAGCCCGGACAGGGGGAACGAGCAGTACTTC.

The V call is TRBV7-6, the J call TRBJ2-7; weak D call: TRBD1 (6 bases). Looked up from germline, CDR1 is SGHVS and CDR2 is FNYEAQ. The germline V and J ends were trimmed by 5 bases and 3 bases, with 11 bases remaining between them. The CDR3 sequence is 13 residues long. This CDR3 reads CASSPDRNYEQYF. As DNA, the CDR3 is TGTGCCAGCAGCCCCGACAGGAACTACGAGCAGTACTTC.